The entry that follows covers one T cell receptor (beta chain) sequence. Its antigen is not known. The entry originates in a study of cytomegalovirus exposure and HLA in healthy donors. Study summary: There were 300 to 400 genotyped donors. Of these, about 81% fell in the genetic ancestry cluster associated with self-reported Caucasian donors. Study-wide points: A previous analysis found most TCR beta V segments productive roughly 87% or roughly 30% of the time. Altogether, 150 to 200 TCR beta chains were recorded as cytomegalovirus-associated. Compared with the approximately 700-donor mean, an Asian-associated ancestry cluster reportedly had fewer N-insertions, according to a later analysis.

The PCR had 60 Vbeta and 13 Jbeta primers. Assay: immunoSEQ multiplex PCR; the TCRdb copy retains only in-frame clones and omits some. The repertoire consists of 100,000 to 150,000 clones, with 70% to 75% occurring once and the leading ten covering approximately 7%. This sequence originates from a male donor in good health and CMV-seronegative. Sample: PBMCs.

The CDR3 sequence: CASSWSSGANVLTF. The CDR3 region has the DNA TGTGCCAGCAGTTGGAGCTCTGGGGCCAACGTCCTGACTTTC. This rearrangement joins TRBV27 to TRBJ2-6; D unclear. Germline assignment: CDR1 MNHEY and CDR2 SMNVEV (reference sequence). The germline V and J ends were trimmed by 4 bases and 0 bases, with 4 bases remaining between them. CDR3 length: 14 residues.